Sequencing of this TCR beta chain was carried out in a study of T cell responses to AZD1222 COVID-19 vaccine. Regarding the study as a whole: In a largely white British group with more females than males, clonal diversity was possibly underestimated. Baseline seropositivity occurred in only a handful of AZD1222 recipients.

The repertoire was sequenced with immunoSEQ multiplex PCR; TCRdb's copy has only in-frame clones and lacks some. This table holds around 130,000 clones, around 83% found once. Trimming cost V 1 base and J 3 bases, with 1 base left between them. This CDR3 spans 12 amino acids. Germline V gene data show CDR1 as SGHNT and CDR2 as YYREEE (reference sequence). In the case of this clone: The antigen remains undetermined. In the same sample, other DNA sequences code for this CDR3.

This clonotype originated in an adult in good health. Sequencing was performed on peripheral blood, taken on day 0 of AZD1222 vaccination. The genes are TRBV5-4 and TRBJ2-2; no clear D. For the CDR3, the DNA is TGTGCCAGCAGCTTGCACACCGGGGAGCTGTTTTTT. Its protein product is CASSLHTGELFF.